Listed below are T cell receptor beta chains from one sample, sequenced in a study of cytomegalovirus exposure and HLA in healthy donors. Here immunoSEQ multiplex PCR was the method, and the copy in TCRdb shows in-frame clones only, minus some. The sample holds approximately 90,000 clones, about 75% seen once. Sequenced material: PBMCs. The receptors shown here come from a man between 40 and 49 years old in good health and CMV-seronegative. CDR3s include the opening cysteine and the closing phenylalanine or tryptophan. A D gene is named only where the DNA matches it firmly. Clone size, where shown, is once, few, many, or a class for clones that have expanded.

v_call,d_call,clone_size,j_call,cdr3_nt,cdr3_aa
TRBV5-1,NA,NA,TRBJ1-1,TGCGCCAGCAGCTTATTTGGAGGGGAGAACACTGAAGCTTTCTTT,CASSLFGGENTEAFF
TRBV28,NA,NA,TRBJ2-7,TGTGCCAGCAGTCCCCCCGGGCGGGTACGAGAGCAGTACTTC,CASSPPGRVREQYF
TRBV7-2,NA,NA,TRBJ1-1,TGTGCCAGCAGCTTTCTGTCGAACACTGAAGCTTTCTTT,CASSFLSNTEAFF
TRBV29-1,NA,NA,TRBJ2-1,TGCAGCGTTGATTACCTAGTTGGAATAGGGGTCAATGAGCAGTTCTTC,CSVDYLVGIGVNEQFF
TRBV5-3,TRBD2,NA,TRBJ2-1,TGTGCCAGAAGCTCGGGGACTAGCGGGAGGGCCAGCGGGTACAATGAGCAGTTCTTC,CARSSGTSGRASGYNEQFF
TRBV5-1,NA,NA,TRBJ2-5,TGCGCCAGCAGCTTCGGGGTTGGGGGGGAGACCCAGTACTTC,CASSFGVGGETQYF
TRBV6-5,NA,NA,TRBJ1-5,TGTGCCAGCAGCCCACAGGGTAGTAGTCAGCCCCAGCATTTT,CASSPQGSSQPQHF
TRBV7-8,TRBD1,many,TRBJ1-4,TGTGCCAGCAGCTTAGGGGAGGGACAGGGGGCGATAAAAACTAATGAAAAACTGTTTTTT,CASSLGEGQGAIKTNEKLFF
TRBV30,TRBD1,NA,TRBJ2-1,TGTACCTGGGACCGGGACAGGGGTGACAATGAGCAGTTCTTC,CTWDRDRGDNEQFF
TRBV5-4,TRBD1,NA,TRBJ1-2,TGTGCCAGCAGCGTCGACAGGGGGCAGGAGAAGGTTGGCTACACCTTC,CASSVDRGQEKVGYTF
TRBV11-3,TRBD1,NA,TRBJ1-2,TGTGCCAGCAGCCCAACTCAGGGGGCCAGCTATGGCTACACCTTC,CASSPTQGASYGYTF
TRBV4-1,NA,once,TRBJ1-5,TGCGCCAGCGGCCAAGATCGGGGTCAGCCCCAGCATTTT,CASGQDRGQPQHF
TRBV5-3,NA,NA,TRBJ2-7,TGTGCCAGAAGCTTTGGGGGCGGGCCCTACGAGCAGTACTTC,CARSFGGGPYEQYF
TRBV27,TRBD1,NA,TRBJ1-2,TGTGCCAGCAGTTTAGGCCCTGGGGACAGCAGAAACTATGGCTACACCTTC,CASSLGPGDSRNYGYTF
TRBV15,NA,NA,TRBJ1-1,TGTGCCACCAGCAACCGGGTCCTCGGAGGGAACACTGAAGCTTTCTTT,CATSNRVLGGNTEAFF
TRBV7-3,NA,NA,TRBJ2-2,TGTGCCAGCAGCTTAGGGGCCAACCGAGACACCGGGGAGCTGTTTTTT,CASSLGANRDTGELFF
TRBV29-1,NA,NA,TRBJ1-1,TGCAGCGCTCCAGGACAGATTGGGACTGAAGCTTTCTTT,CSAPGQIGTEAFF
TRBV4-3,NA,NA,TRBJ2-2,TGCGCCAGCAGCCAAAAATTAGCCCTTAATCTGTTTTTT,CASSQKLALNLFF
TRBV7-6,TRBD1,NA,TRBJ1-1,TGTGCCAGCAGCTCCAGGGGGGCAGACACTGAAGCTTTCTTT,CASSSRGADTEAFF
TRBV19,TRBD1,few,TRBJ1-1,TGTGCCAGTAGGAGGGACAGGGGGCGAATGAACACTGAAGCTTTCTTT,CASRRDRGRMNTEAFF
TRBV7-9,NA,NA,TRBJ1-6,TGTGCCAGCAGCTTGACAGCCTTTAATTCACCCCTCCACTTT,CASSLTAFNSPLHF
TRBV4-1,NA,few,TRBJ1-5,TGCGCCAGCAGCCAAGGACGGGGTGGTTATGATCCCCAGCATTTT,CASSQGRGGYDPQHF
TRBV30,NA,NA,TRBJ2-1,TGTGCCTGGAGTGTGGGCGGGACCGGTTACAATGAGCAGTTCTTC,CAWSVGGTGYNEQFF
TRBV29-1,NA,NA,TRBJ2-5,TGCAGCGTTGATTCTCCGAGTCCATTGGAAGAGACCCAGTACTTC,CSVDSPSPLEETQYF
TRBV5-6,TRBD1,NA,TRBJ2-7,TGTGCCAGCAGCTTGTCAGTCGGACAGGGTAGCGAGCAGTACTTC,CASSLSVGQGSEQYF
TRBV27,TRBD1,NA,TRBJ1-6,TGTGCCAGCAGTGATACGACAGGGGGCTTTCAAAATTCACCCCTCCACTTT,CASSDTTGGFQNSPLHF
TRBV5-1,NA,NA,TRBJ2-7,TGCGCCAGCGGCGGGACCGGAGGGCAGGAGCAGTACTTC,CASGGTGGQEQYF
TRBV6-6,TRBD1,NA,TRBJ1-2,TGTGCCAGCAGTCAGGGGACAGACTATGGCTACACCTTC,CASSQGTDYGYTF
TRBV6-6,TRBD1,NA,TRBJ1-6,TGTGCCAGCAGTTACTCGGGGCAGGGGGCCTCACCCCTCCACTTT,CASSYSGQGASPLHF
TRBV5-1,NA,few,TRBJ2-3,TGCGCCAGCAGCCAACCCGGGAGCACAGATACGCAGTATTTT,CASSQPGSTDTQYF
TRBV5-3,TRBD1,few,TRBJ1-3,TGTGCCAGAAGGGGATGCCCGGGACAGGGGGCTGTCCAGGTCAGAAACACCATATATTTT,CARRGCPGQGAVQVRNTIYF
TRBV28,TRBD2,NA,TRBJ2-4,TGTGCCAGCAGTTTTTCGGGGGAGGGTACGGGGGACATTCAGTACTTC,CASSFSGEGTGDIQYF
TRBV5-1,TRBD2,few,TRBJ2-1,TGCGCCAGCAGCGCAAGAGGACTAGCGGGAGGGAATGAGCAGTTCTTC,CASSARGLAGGNEQFF
TRBV5-8,TRBD2,NA,TRBJ2-7,TGTGCCAGCAGCTTGATTGGACTAGCGGGTAACTACGAGCAGTACTTC,CASSLIGLAGNYEQYF
TRBV7-9,NA,NA,TRBJ2-1,TGTGCCAGCAGCTTAGCGCCCCCAGGAGGTCATGAGCAGTTCTTC,CASSLAPPGGHEQFF
TRBV6-5,NA,NA,TRBJ1-5,TGTGCCAGCAGGGTTCGGAGCAATCAGCCCCAGCATTTT,CASRVRSNQPQHF
TRBV9,TRBD1,NA,TRBJ2-7,TGTGCCAGCAGTCGGACAGGGGCTAACGAGCAGTACTTC,CASSRTGANEQYF
TRBV6-1,NA,NA,TRBJ1-5,TGTGCCAGCAGTGAAGCGAGAACAGGGTATTATCCCCAGCATTTT,CASSEARTGYYPQHF
TRBV5-1,TRBD2,NA,TRBJ2-3,TGCGCCAGCAGCTCAGACACTAGCGGGCTTCCGACTAGCACAGATACGCAGTATTTT,CASSSDTSGLPTSTDTQYF
TRBV30,NA,NA,TRBJ1-1,TGTGCCTGGAGTGTAGGAGGGTCCGACACTGAAGCTTTCTTT,CAWSVGGSDTEAFF
TRBV13,TRBD2,NA,TRBJ2-3,TGTGCCAGCAGCTTAGCCGGGACTAGCGGAGCTGATACGCAGTATTTT,CASSLAGTSGADTQYF
TRBV10-2,NA,NA,TRBJ2-3,TGCGCCAGCAGTATATATCCAGATACGCAGTATTTT,CASSIYPDTQYF
TRBV5-1,NA,NA,TRBJ1-6,TGCGCCAGCAGTCGAGAGGTCTCCTATAATTCACCCCTCCACTTT,CASSREVSYNSPLHF
TRBV27,TRBD1,NA,TRBJ1-1,TGTGCCAGCAGTCCTCAGGGGGCACACACTGAAGCTTTCTTT,CASSPQGAHTEAFF
TRBV27,NA,NA,TRBJ2-1,TGTGCCAGCGGGCTTATGGAGCAGTTCTTC,CASGLMEQFF
TRBV19,TRBD2,NA,TRBJ2-7,TGTGCCAGTAGTACTCCTAGCGGGACCGGGAACGAGCAGTACTTC,CASSTPSGTGNEQYF
TRBV11-2,NA,NA,TRBJ2-7,TGTGCCAGCAGACTAATCGGGGGAGGTTACGAGCAGTACTTC,CASRLIGGGYEQYF
TRBV9,NA,NA,TRBJ1-2,TGTGCCAGCAGCCCCAACCCTGGCACTAACTATGGCTACACCTTC,CASSPNPGTNYGYTF
TRBV5-1,TRBD1,NA,TRBJ1-1,TGCGCCAGCAGCTCCGGGGACAGGGGCGGGGGCACTGAAGCTTTCTTT,CASSSGDRGGGTEAFF